The rows below give T cell receptor beta chains drawn from one sample of a study of control samples from healthy donors and cancer patients. Profiling relied on immunoSEQ multiplex PCR, and the TCRdb table lists in-frame clones only, not all of them. The data show 120,000 or so clones, with about 87% seen just once and 2.9% held by the top ten. The sequenced material came from blood. The source is a man in his 60s in good health. The conserved cysteine and the conserved F or W are not part of the CDR3 here.

J: TRBJ2-5
V: TRBV5-1
CDR3: ASSLAVLAREETQY

J: TRBJ1-2
V: TRBV6-2/TRBV6-3
CDR3: ASSYLETRADYGYT

J: TRBJ2-3
V: TRBV18
CDR3: ASSPKGIADTQY

J: TRBJ1-2
V: TRBV11-2
CDR3: ASSQGGVESYGYT

J: TRBJ1-4
V: TRBV10-2
CDR3: ASSDIIGQGAKLF

J: TRBJ1-3
V: TRBV4-3
CDR3: ASSQAAGNTIY

J: TRBJ1-2
V: TRBV28
CDR3: ASSLTAYGYT

J: TRBJ2-1
V: TRBV18
CDR3: ASSPLPVSEQF

J: TRBJ2-7
V: TRBV3-1/TRBV3-2
CDR3: ASSQVTGLYEQY

J: TRBJ2-7
V: TRBV29-1
CDR3: STRQGPYEQY

J: TRBJ2-1
V: TRBV9
CDR3: ASSKIGGGYNEQF

J: TRBJ1-1
V: TRBV19
CDR3: ASIESPGHPEAF

J: TRBJ1-1
V: TRBV28
CDR3: ASSLNLFGAF

J: TRBJ1-5
V: TRBV19
CDR3: ASTGTGTFNQPQH

J: TRBJ1-4
V: TRBV25-1
CDR3: ASSEYNRGEEKLF

J: TRBJ2-3
V: TRBV6-6
CDR3: ASRTRGAGGTDTQY

J: TRBJ2-3
V: TRBV27
CDR3: ASSPSTDTQY

J: TRBJ2-5
V: TRBV7-2
CDR3: ASSLVGGFQETQY

J: TRBJ1-1
V: TRBV19
CDR3: ATGGPVTEAF

J: TRBJ2-2
V: TRBV6-1
CDR3: ASSDGTANTGELF

J: TRBJ1-1
V: TRBV7-2
CDR3: ASSLELVTEAF

J: TRBJ1-6
V: TRBV28
CDR3: ASSFTGGTQSPLH

J: TRBJ2-5
V: TRBV5-1
CDR3: ASSYQAGEQETQY

J: TRBJ1-2
V: TRBV3-1/TRBV3-2
CDR3: ASTQGTHGYT

J: TRBJ1-4
V: TRBV28
CDR3: ASSFLQGYTF

J: TRBJ2-5
V: TRBV5-5
CDR3: ASSLTGYQETQY

J: TRBJ1-5
V: TRBV21-1
CDR3: ASSKNQWPDSNQPQH

J: TRBJ1-2
V: TRBV28
CDR3: ASSLSGTGGANYGYT

J: TRBJ2-7
V: TRBV18
CDR3: ASSPDPGPYEQY

J: TRBJ1-3
V: TRBV18
CDR3: ASSPVTKSSGNTIY

J: TRBJ1-6
V: TRBV19
CDR3: ASSIGRSPLH